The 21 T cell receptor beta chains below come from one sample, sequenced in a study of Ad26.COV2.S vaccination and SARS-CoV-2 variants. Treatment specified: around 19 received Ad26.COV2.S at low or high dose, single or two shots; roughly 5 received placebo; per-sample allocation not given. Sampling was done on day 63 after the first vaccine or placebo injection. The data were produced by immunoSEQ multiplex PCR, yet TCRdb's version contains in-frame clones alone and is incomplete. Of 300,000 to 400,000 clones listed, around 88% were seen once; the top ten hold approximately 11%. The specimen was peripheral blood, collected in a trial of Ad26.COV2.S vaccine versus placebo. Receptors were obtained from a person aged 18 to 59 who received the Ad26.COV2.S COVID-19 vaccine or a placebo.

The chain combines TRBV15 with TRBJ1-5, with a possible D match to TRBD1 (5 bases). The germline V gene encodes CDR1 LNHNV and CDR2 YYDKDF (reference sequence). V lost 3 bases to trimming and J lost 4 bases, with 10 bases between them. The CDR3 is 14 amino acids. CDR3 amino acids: CATSRSGGNQPQHF. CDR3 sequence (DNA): TGTGCCACCAGCAGGTCCGGGGGGAATCAGCCCCAGCATTTT. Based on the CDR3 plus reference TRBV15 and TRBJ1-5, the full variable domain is DAMVIQNPRYQVTQFGKPVTLSCSQTLNHNVMYWYQQKSSQAPKLLFHYYDKDFNNEADTPDNFQSRRPNTSFCFLDIRSPGLGDTAMYLCATSRSGGNQPQHFGDGTRLSIL.

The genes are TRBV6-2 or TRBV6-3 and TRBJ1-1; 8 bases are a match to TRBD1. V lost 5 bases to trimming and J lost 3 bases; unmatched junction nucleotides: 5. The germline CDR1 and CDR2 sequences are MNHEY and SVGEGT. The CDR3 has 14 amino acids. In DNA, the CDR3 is TGTGCCAGCAGTATGGACAGGGCTTACACTGAAGCTTTCTTT. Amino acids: CASSMDRAYTEAFF.

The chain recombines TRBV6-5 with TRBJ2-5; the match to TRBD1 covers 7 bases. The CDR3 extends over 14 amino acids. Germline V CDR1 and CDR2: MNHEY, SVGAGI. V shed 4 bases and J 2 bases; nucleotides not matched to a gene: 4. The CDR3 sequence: CASSSGTAQETQYF. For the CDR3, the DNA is TGTGCCAGCAGTTCCGGGACAGCACAAGAGACCCAGTACTTC.

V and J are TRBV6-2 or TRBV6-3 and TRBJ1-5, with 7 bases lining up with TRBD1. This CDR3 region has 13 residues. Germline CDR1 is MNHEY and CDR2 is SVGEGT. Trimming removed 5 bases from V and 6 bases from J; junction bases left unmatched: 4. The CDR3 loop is CASSRQGGQPQHF. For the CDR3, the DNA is TGTGCCAGCAGTAGACAGGGAGGTCAGCCCCAGCATTTT.

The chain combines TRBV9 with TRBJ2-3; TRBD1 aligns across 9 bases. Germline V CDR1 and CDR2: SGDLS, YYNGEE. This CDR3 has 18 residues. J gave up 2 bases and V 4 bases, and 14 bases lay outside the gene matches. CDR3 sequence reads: CASSYSRGQGPSTDTQYF. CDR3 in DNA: TGTGCCAGCAGCTACTCCCGGGGACAGGGCCCATCCACAGATACGCAGTATTTT.

The CDR3 here is CASSLVGYSSSRSPYEQYF. CDR3 coding DNA: TGTGCCAGCAGCTTAGTGGGCTACTCCTCGTCACGTTCCCCCTACGAGCAGTACTTC. The chain has TRBV7-8 and TRBJ2-7, with D uncertain. V lost 1 base to trimming and J lost 2 bases, with 24 bases between them. The germline CDR1 and CDR2 sequences are SGHVS and FQNEAQ. The length of the CDR3 is 19 residues.

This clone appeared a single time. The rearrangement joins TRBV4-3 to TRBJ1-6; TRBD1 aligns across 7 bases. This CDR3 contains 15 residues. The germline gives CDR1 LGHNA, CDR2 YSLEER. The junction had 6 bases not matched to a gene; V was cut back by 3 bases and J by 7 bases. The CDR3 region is CASSHTQGGNSPLHF. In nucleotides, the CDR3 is TGCGCCAGCAGCCACACGCAAGGGGGCAATTCACCCCTCCACTTT.

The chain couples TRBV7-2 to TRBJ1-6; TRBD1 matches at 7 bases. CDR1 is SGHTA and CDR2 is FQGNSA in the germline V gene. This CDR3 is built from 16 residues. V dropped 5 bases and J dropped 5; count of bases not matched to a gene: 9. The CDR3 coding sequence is TGTGCCAGCAGCGCGACGACAGGGAGAGATAATTCACCCCTCCACTTT. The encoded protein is CASSATTGRDNSPLHF.

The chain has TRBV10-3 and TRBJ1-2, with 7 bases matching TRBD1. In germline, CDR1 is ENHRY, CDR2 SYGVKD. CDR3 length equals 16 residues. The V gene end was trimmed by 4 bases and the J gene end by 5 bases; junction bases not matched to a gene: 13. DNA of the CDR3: TGTGCCATCAGTGGTAGAGGAACAGGGGCCGTTTATGGCTACACCTTC. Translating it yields CAISGRGTGAVYGYTF.

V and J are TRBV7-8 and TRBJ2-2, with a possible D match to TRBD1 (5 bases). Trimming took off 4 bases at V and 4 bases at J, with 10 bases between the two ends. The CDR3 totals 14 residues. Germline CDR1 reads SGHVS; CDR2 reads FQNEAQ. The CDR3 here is CASSSRQFTGELFF. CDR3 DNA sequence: TGTGCCAGCAGCTCAAGACAGTTCACCGGGGAGCTGTTTTTT.

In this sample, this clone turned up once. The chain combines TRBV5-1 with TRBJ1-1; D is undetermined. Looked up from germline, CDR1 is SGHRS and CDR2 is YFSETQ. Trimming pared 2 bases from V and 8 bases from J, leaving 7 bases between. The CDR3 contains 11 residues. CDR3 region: CASSLGPEAFF. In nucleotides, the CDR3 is TGCGCCAGCAGCTTAGGCCCGGAAGCTTTCTTT.

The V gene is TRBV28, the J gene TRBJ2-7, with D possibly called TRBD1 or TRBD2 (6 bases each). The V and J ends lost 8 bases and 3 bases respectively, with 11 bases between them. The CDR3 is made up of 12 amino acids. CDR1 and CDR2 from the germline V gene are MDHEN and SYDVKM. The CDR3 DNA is TGTGCCAGCGGGGGGCAACGCTACGAGCAGTACTTC. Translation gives CASGGQRYEQYF.

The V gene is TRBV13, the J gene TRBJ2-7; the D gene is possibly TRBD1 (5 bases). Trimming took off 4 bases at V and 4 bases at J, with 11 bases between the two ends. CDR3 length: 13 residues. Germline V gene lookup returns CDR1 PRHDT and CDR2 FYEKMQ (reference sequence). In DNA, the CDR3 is TGTGCCAGCAGCTCCCAGACAGAGTACGAGCAGTACTTC. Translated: CASSSQTEYEQYF.

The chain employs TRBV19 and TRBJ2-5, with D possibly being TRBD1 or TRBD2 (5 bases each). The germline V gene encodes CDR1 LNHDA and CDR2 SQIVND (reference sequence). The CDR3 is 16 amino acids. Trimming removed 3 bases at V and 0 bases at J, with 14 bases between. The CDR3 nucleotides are TGTGCCAGTAGTATCTGGGGACCCACGTACCAAGAGACCCAGTACTTC. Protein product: CASSIWGPTYQETQYF.

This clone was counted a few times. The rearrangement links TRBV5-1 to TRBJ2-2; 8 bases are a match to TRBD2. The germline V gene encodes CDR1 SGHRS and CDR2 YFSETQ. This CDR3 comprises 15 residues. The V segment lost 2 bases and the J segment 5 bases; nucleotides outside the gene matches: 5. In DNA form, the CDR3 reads TGCGCCAGCAGCTTTATGGCGGGAGGTACCGGGGAGCTGTTTTTT. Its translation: CASSFMAGGTGELFF.

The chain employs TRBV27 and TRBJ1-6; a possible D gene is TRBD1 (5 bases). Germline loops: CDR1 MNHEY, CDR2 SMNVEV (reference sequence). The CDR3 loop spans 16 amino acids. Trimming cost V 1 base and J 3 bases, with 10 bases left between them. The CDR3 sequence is CASSLFRQSYNSPLHF. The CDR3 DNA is TGTGCCAGCAGTTTATTCCGACAGAGCTATAATTCACCCCTCCACTTT.

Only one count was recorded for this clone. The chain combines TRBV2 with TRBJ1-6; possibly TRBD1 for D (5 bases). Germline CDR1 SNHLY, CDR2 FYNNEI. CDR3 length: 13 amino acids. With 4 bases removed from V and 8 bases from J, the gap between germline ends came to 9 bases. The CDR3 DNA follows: TGTGCCAGCAGTGCCCGGGGGGATTCACCCCTCCACTTT. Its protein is CASSARGDSPLHF.

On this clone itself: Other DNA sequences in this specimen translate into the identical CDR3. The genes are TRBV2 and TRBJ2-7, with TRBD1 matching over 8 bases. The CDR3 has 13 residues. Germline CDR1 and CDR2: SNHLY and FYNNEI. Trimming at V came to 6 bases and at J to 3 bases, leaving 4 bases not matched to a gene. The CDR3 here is CASRGTGLYEQYF. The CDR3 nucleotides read TGTGCCAGCAGGGGGACAGGTCTCTACGAGCAGTACTTC.

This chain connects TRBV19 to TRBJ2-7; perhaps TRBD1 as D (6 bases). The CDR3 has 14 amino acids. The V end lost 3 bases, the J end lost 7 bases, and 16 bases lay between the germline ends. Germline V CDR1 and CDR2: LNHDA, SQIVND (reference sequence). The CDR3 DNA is TGTGCCAGTAGTATCGCGGCAGGGGAAGGGGAGCAGTACTTC. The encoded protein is CASSIAAGEGEQYF. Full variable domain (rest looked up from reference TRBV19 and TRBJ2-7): DGGITQSPKYLFRKEGQNVTLSCEQNLNHDAMYWYRQDPGQGLRLIYYSQIVNDFQKGDIAEGYSVSREKKESFPLTVTSAQKNPTAFYLCASSIAAGEGEQYFGPGTRLTVT.

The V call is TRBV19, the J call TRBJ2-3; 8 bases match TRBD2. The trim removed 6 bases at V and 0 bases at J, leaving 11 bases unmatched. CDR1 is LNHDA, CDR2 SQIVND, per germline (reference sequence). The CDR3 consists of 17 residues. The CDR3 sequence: CASRTGHSGGSTDTQYF. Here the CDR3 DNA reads TGTGCCAGTAGGACCGGCCATTCGGGGGGGAGCACAGATACGCAGTATTTT.

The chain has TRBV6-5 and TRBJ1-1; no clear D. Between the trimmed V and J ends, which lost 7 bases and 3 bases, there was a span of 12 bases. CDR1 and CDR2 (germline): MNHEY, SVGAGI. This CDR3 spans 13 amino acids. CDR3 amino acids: CASTHVEDTEAFF. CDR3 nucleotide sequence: TGTGCCAGCACTCACGTTGAGGACACTGAAGCTTTCTTT.